This TCR beta chain is from a study of CD8+CD57+ T cells in acquired aplastic anemia. Genomic DNA served as template for TCR beta VDJ and CDR3 profiling. Each CDR3 protein is one row after TCRdb ran MiXCR on the reads. The sample includes some 280,000 distinct CDR3 sequences, 55% to 65% of them seen just once. On this clonotype itself: This may come from a read error, since a much larger clone is one base off. It is likely a read error, because the conserved phenylalanine at the end of the CDR3 is missing.

Germline lookup yields CDR1 SGHDT and CDR2 YYEEEE. The CDR3 has 15 amino acids. V shed 2 bases and J 5 bases; nucleotides not matched to a gene: 7. The chain links TRBV5-6 to TRBJ2-5; TRBD1 matches 9 bases. Sequencing was performed on sorted CD4+, CD8+, or CD8+CD57+ T cells (not recorded which) from PBMCs. The sequence was collected from a human donor with severe aplastic anemia or a healthy control (not recorded which). The CDR3: CASSFSGTGRETQYL. Written as DNA, the CDR3 is TGTGCCAGCAGCTTCTCAGGGACAGGGAGGGAGACCCAGTACCTC.